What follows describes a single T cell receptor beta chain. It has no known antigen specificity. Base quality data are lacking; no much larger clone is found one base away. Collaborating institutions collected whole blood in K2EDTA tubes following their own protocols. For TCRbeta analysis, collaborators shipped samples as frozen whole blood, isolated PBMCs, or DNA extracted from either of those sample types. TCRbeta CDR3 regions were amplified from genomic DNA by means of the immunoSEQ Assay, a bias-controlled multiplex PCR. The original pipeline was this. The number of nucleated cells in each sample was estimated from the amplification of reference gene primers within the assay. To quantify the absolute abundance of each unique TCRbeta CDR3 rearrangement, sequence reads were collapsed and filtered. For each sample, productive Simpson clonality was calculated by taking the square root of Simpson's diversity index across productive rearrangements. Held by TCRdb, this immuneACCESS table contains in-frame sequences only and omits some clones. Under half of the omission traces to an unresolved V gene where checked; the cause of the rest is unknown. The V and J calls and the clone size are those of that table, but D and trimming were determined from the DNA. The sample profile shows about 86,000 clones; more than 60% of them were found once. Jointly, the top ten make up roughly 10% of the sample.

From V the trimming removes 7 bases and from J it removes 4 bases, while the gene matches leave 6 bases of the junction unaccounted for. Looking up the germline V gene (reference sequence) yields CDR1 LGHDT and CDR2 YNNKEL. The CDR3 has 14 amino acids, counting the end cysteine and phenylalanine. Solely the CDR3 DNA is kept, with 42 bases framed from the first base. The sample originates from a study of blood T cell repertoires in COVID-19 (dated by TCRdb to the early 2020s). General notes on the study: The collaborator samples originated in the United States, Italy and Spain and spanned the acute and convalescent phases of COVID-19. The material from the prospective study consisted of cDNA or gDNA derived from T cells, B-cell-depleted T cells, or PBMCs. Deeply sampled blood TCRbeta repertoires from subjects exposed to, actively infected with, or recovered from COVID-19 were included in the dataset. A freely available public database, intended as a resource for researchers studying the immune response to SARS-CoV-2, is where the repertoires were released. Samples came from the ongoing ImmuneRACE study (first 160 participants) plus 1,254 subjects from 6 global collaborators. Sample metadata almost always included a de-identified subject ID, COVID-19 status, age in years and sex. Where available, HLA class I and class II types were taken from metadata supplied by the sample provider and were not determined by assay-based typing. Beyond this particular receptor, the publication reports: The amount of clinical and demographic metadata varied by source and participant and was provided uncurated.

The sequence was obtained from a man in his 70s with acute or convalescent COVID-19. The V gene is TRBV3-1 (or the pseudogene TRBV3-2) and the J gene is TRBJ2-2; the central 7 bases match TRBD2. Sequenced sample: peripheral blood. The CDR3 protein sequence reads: CASTPGGSTGELFF. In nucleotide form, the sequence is TGTGCCAGCACCCCCGGGGGGAGCACCGGGGAGCTGTTTTTT.